The 25 T cell receptor beta chains given below trace back to one sample, sequenced in a study of blood T cell repertoires in COVID-19. TCRdb's table, derived via immunoSEQ multiplex PCR, lists solely in-frame clones and lacks some. The data contain roughly 86,000 clones, about 82% of them singletons. Sequenced: peripheral blood. These receptors were collected from a man between 50 and 59 years old with acute or convalescent COVID-19.

The rearrangement links TRBV24-1 to TRBJ1-6; D might be TRBD1 (5 bases). Between the trimmed V and J ends, which lost 5 bases and 5 bases, there was a span of 9 bases. The germline CDR1 and CDR2 sequences are KGHDR and SFDVKD. The CDR3 totals 14 residues. CDR3 in DNA: TGTGCCACCAGTGGTGGACAACATAATTCACCCCTCCACTTT. Protein sequence: CATSGGQHNSPLHF.

The chain joins TRBV5-1 to TRBJ2-5; D may be TRBD1 (5 bases). V gave up 0 bases and J gave up 5 bases, with 5 bases separating them. CDR1 and CDR2 (germline): SGHRS, YFSETQ. This CDR3 comprises 12 residues. The CDR3 sequence: CASSLEGETQYF. The CDR3 coding sequence is TGCGCCAGCAGCTTGGAGGGGGAGACCCAGTACTTC.

This sequence joins TRBV5-1 and TRBJ2-1; 9 nucleotides align to TRBD1. There are 15 residues in the CDR3. The germline CDR1 and CDR2 sequences are SGHRS and YFSETQ. V lost 4 bases, J lost 8 bases, and 10 bases stayed unmatched. The CDR3 DNA is TGCGCCAGCAGCCTATACGGACAGGGGAAACATGAGCAGTTCTTC. As protein: CASSLYGQGKHEQFF.

This clone was seen once. The gene calls are TRBV6-5 and TRBJ2-1, with 10 bases identical to TRBD2. Germline V gene lookup returns CDR1 MNHEY and CDR2 SVGAGI. This CDR3 has 14 amino acids. After removal of 7 bases from V and 6 bases from J, the junction contained 6 bases not matched to a gene. The CDR3 loop is CASKASGSSNEQFF. As DNA, the CDR3 is TGTGCCAGCAAGGCTAGCGGGAGTAGCAATGAGCAGTTCTTC.

The chain uses TRBV7-9 and TRBJ2-7, with 13 bases aligning to TRBD2. Per the germline V gene, CDR1 is SEHNR and CDR2 is FQNEAQ (reference sequence). After removal of 7 bases from V and 2 bases from J, the junction contained 5 bases not matched to a gene. This CDR3 is 15 amino acids long. CDR3 DNA: TGTGCCAGCACCGTAGGGACTAGCGGGACCTACGAGCAGTACTTC. This codes for CASTVGTSGTYEQYF. Complete variable domain (other parts from reference TRBV7-9 and TRBJ2-7): DTGVSQNPRHKITKRGQNVTFRCDPISEHNRLYWYRQTLGQGPEFLTYFQNEAQLEKSRLLSDRFSAERPKGSFSTLEIQRTEQGDSAMYLCASTVGTSGTYEQYFGPGTRLTVT.

J is TRBJ1-4 and V is TRBV9, with a tentative D call TRBD1 (6 bases). V shed 4 bases and J shed 5 bases, with 15 bases lying between them. From germline, CDR1 is SGDLS and CDR2 YYNGEE. This CDR3 is 15 amino acids long. CDR3 sequence: CASSRTDRPNEKLFF. The DNA for the CDR3 is TGTGCCAGCAGCCGAACTGACAGGCCCAATGAAAAACTGTTTTTT. The variable domain in full, with the rest retrieved from reference TRBV9 and TRBJ1-4, is DSGVTQTPKHLITATGQRVTLRCSPRSGDLSVYWYQQSLDQGLQFLIQYYNGEERAKGNILERFSAQQFPDLHSELNLSSLELGDSALYFCASSRTDRPNEKLFFGSGTQLSVL.

In this sample, this clone turned up once. J is TRBJ2-7 and V is TRBV7-8; weak D call: TRBD1 (6 bases). CDR3 length: 14 amino acids. Germline CDR1 SGHVS, CDR2 FQNEAQ. V was cut by 2 bases and J by 0 bases, with 8 bases left in between. The CDR3 protein is CASSLQGSSYEQYF. CDR3 nucleotides: TGTGCCAGCAGCTTACAGGGGAGCTCCTACGAGCAGTACTTC.

The chain has TRBV3-1 (or the pseudogene TRBV3-2) and TRBJ1-2; D remains ambiguous. V shed 0 bases and J shed 5 bases, with 7 bases lying between them. The germline gives CDR1 LGHDT, CDR2 YNNKEL (reference sequence). The CDR3 sequence is 13 residues long. The CDR3 protein is CASSQDIPYGYTF. The CDR3 DNA is TGTGCCAGCAGCCAAGATATCCCTTATGGCTACACCTTC.

This chain connects TRBV5-6 to TRBJ2-5; unclear D gene. This CDR3 comprises 13 residues. V was cut by 2 bases and J by 2 bases, with 7 bases left in between. The germline V gene has CDR1 SGHDT and CDR2 YYEEEE. Here the CDR3 DNA reads TGTGCCAGCAGCTTCGACACGCAAGAGACCCAGTACTTC. This sequence encodes CASSFDTQETQYF.

V and J are TRBV27 and TRBJ1-4; D not resolved. The V end was cut by 2 bases, the J end by 8 bases, with 12 bases between. In germline, CDR1 is MNHEY, CDR2 SMNVEV (reference sequence). The length of the CDR3 is 14 residues. In DNA form, the CDR3 reads TGTGCCAGCAGTTTAGAACAGAGTTCGGAAAAACTGTTTTTT. Protein product: CASSLEQSSEKLFF.

The rearrangement links TRBV19 to TRBJ2-7, with TRBD1 matching 10 bases. V lost 8 bases and J lost 0; bases outside the gene matches: 4. Germline V lookup: CDR1 LNHDA, CDR2 SQIVND (reference sequence). The CDR3 covers 14 residues. In nucleotides, the CDR3 is TGTGCCAGTTCGGACAGGGGGAGCTCCTACGAGCAGTACTTC. Protein: CASSDRGSSYEQYF.

The chain recombines TRBV29-1 with TRBJ2-3, with TRBD2 matching over 7 bases. The germline V gene has CDR1 SQVTM and CDR2 ANQGSEA. V shed 4 bases, J shed 8 bases, and the junction held 9 bases outside the gene matches. The CDR3 runs to 13 residues. The DNA of the CDR3 is TGCAGCGTTGTCGGGCAAGAGCGGGGTACGCAGTATTTT. Its translation: CSVVGQERGTQYF.

V usage is TRBV18 and J usage is TRBJ1-1; 7 nucleotides align to TRBD1. The V gene end was trimmed by 3 bases and the J gene end by 11 bases; junction bases not matched to a gene: 12. There are 14 residues in the CDR3. Germline V gene sequence: CDR1 KGHSH, CDR2 LQKENI. The CDR3 loop is CASSPGTASPEAFF. In DNA form, the CDR3 reads TGTGCCAGCTCACCCGGGACAGCCAGCCCGGAGGCTTTCTTT.

The V gene is TRBV5-6, the J gene TRBJ1-2; TRBD1 aligns across 7 bases. This CDR3 region has 13 residues. V lost 1 base, J lost 7 bases, and 4 bases stayed unmatched. Germline loops: CDR1 SGHDT, CDR2 YYEEEE. This CDR3 is CASSLRTGTGYTF. CDR3 bases: TGTGCCAGCAGCTTGAGGACAGGTACTGGCTACACCTTC.

The chain recombines TRBV19 with TRBJ2-1; TRBD2 agrees at 11 bases. The CDR3 covers 16 residues. The V gene end was trimmed by 5 bases and the J gene end by 3 bases; junction bases not matched to a gene: 6. CDR1 LNHDA and CDR2 SQIVND come from the germline V gene (reference sequence). DNA of the CDR3: TGTGCCAGTAGTTTACTAGCGGGAGTGTTCTACAATGAGCAGTTCTTC. Translated: CASSLLAGVFYNEQFF. Drawing the rest from reference TRBV19 and TRBJ2-1, the complete variable domain is DGGITQSPKYLFRKEGQNVTLSCEQNLNHDAMYWYRQDPGQGLRLIYYSQIVNDFQKGDIAEGYSVSREKKESFPLTVTSAQKNPTAFYLCASSLLAGVFYNEQFFGPGTRLTVL.

CDR3 loop: CASSLMVTSGRVYNEQFF. CDR3 sequence (DNA): TGTGCCAGCAGCTTAATGGTGACTAGCGGGAGGGTGTACAATGAGCAGTTCTTC. This chain uses TRBV7-3 with TRBJ2-1; 14 bases are a match to TRBD2. The junction had 6 bases not matched to a gene; V was cut back by 1 base and J by 4 bases. This CDR3 has 18 amino acids. Germline V gene data show CDR1 as SGHTA and CDR2 as FQGTGA.

This clone was recorded a few times. The chain is built from TRBV6-5 and TRBJ1-2; weak D call: TRBD1 (5 bases). CDR1 is MNHEY, CDR2 SVGAGI, per germline. CDR3 length equals 11 residues. The V and J ends lost 5 bases and 5 bases respectively, with 6 bases between them. The CDR3 spells CASSRGYGYTF. The CDR3 nucleotides read TGTGCCAGCAGTCGGGGGTATGGCTACACCTTC.

The gene calls are TRBV29-1 and TRBJ2-5; 8 bases map to TRBD2. V shed 7 bases, J shed 5 bases, and the junction held 12 bases outside the gene matches. Germline V gene lookup returns CDR1 SQVTM and CDR2 ANQGSEA. CDR3 length: 14 residues. DNA of the CDR3: TGCAGCGCGAGCGGGAGCCGGCTGTTGGAGACCCAGTACTTC. Its protein product is CSASGSRLLETQYF.

The J gene is TRBJ2-3, the V gene TRBV12-5; unclear D gene. The germline V and J ends were trimmed by 1 base and 3 bases, with 8 bases remaining between them. The CDR3 runs 14 residues. Germline values: CDR1 LGHNT, CDR2 FRNRAP. CDR3 in DNA: TGTGCTAGTGGTTTGGGGGCGCGAACAGATACGCAGTATTTT. It specifies CASGLGARTDTQYF.

This chain links TRBV12-3 or TRBV12-4 with TRBJ2-1, with D tentatively TRBD2 (5 bases). The CDR3 loop spans 12 amino acids. Trimming removed 6 bases from V and 12 bases from J, with 15 bases in between. Written as DNA, the CDR3 is TGTGCCAGCAGACTAACCGGGATCGGGCAGTTCTTC. Residues: CASRLTGIGQFF.

This chain connects TRBV29-1 to TRBJ2-1; 10 positions match TRBD1. V shed 6 bases, J shed 8 bases, and the junction held 7 bases outside the gene matches. This CDR3 comprises 13 residues. From germline, CDR1 is SQVTM and CDR2 ANQGSEA. CDR3: CSVRQGAGDEQFF. The CDR3 nucleotides read TGCAGCGTCAGACAGGGGGCCGGCGATGAGCAGTTCTTC.

This clone was counted between two and nine times. The chain couples TRBV6-5 to TRBJ1-6; 7 bases agree with TRBD1. Germline lookup yields CDR1 MNHEY and CDR2 SVGAGI. There are 16 residues in the CDR3. V lost 2 bases, J lost 4 bases, and 5 bases stayed unmatched. In nucleotides, the CDR3 is TGTGCCAGCAGTTACGCCACAGGGGCTTATAATTCACCCCTCCACTTT. Its translation: CASSYATGAYNSPLHF.

The rearrangement links TRBV9 to TRBJ2-7; 12 bases fit TRBD2. V lost 1 base and J lost 6; bases outside the gene matches: 2. The CDR3 totals 14 residues. CDR1 is SGDLS and CDR2 is YYNGEE in the germline V gene. CDR3 nucleotides: TGTGCCAGCAGCGTACTAGCGGGAGGGCCCGAGCAGTACTTC. Encoded protein: CASSVLAGGPEQYF.

The rearrangement uses TRBV29-1 and TRBJ2-1; 7 bases line up with TRBD2. There are 15 residues in the CDR3. The V segment lost 4 bases and the J segment 5 bases; nucleotides outside the gene matches: 11. The V gene's germline CDR1 is SQVTM and CDR2 ANQGSEA. CDR3: CSVGLALNANNEQFF. The CDR3 DNA reads TGCAGCGTTGGACTAGCTTTAAATGCCAACAATGAGCAGTTCTTC.

The genes are TRBV11-2 and TRBJ2-3, with D possibly being TRBD1 (5 bases). The germline CDR1 and CDR2 sequences are SGHAT and FQNNGV. The V end was cut by 1 base, the J end by 0 bases, with 11 bases between. This CDR3 is built from 16 residues. CDR3 bases: TGTGCCAGCAGCTTAGCCAGGGCGAGAAGCACAGATACGCAGTATTTT. Its protein product is CASSLARARSTDTQYF.